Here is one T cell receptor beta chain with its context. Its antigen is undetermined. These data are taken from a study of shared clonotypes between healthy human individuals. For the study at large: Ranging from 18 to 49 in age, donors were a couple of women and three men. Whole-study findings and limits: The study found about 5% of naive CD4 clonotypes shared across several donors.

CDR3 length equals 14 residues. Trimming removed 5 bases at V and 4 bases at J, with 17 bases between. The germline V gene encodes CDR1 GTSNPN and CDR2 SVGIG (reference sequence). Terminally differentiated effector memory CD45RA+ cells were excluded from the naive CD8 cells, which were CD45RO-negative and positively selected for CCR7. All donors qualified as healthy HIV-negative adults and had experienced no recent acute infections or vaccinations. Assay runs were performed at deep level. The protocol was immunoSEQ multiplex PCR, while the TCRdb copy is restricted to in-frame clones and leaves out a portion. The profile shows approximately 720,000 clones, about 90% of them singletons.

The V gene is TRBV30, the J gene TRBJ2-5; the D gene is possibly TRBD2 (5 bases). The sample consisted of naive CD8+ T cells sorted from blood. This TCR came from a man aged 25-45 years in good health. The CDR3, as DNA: TGTGCCTGGTTTCCAGGCAGAGGGCGAGAGACCCAGTACTTC. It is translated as CAWFPGRGRETQYF.